These T cell receptor beta chains were read from a single sample in a study of blood T cell repertoires in COVID-19. The repertoire was sequenced with immunoSEQ multiplex PCR; TCRdb's copy has only in-frame clones and lacks some. The data contain some 94,000 clones, around 87% of them seen just once; the ten biggest clones take up 1.1%. Sequencing was performed on peripheral blood. The source is a human donor in a cohort sampled during active COVID-19. The CDR3 runs from the conserved cysteine through the conserved F or W. D genes are given only for firm matches. A clone size is listed for some rows: how often the clone was seen (once, few, many), or a class if it is expanded.

d_gene	v_gene	len	j_gene	abundance	CDR3aa	CDR3nt
TRBD2	TRBV3-1/TRBV3-2	18	TRBJ2-5	NA	CASSPRTSGRPSQETQYF	TGTGCCAGCAGCCCCCGGACTAGCGGGAGACCCTCCCAAGAGACCCAGTACTTC
NA	TRBV19	12	TRBJ1-1	NA	CASNRWDTEAFF	TGTGCCAGCAACAGATGGGACACTGAAGCTTTCTTT
TRBD1	TRBV5-1	16	TRBJ1-3	NA	CASSLPQGGSGNTIYF	TGCGCCAGCAGCCTCCCGCAGGGGGGCTCTGGAAACACCATATATTTT
NA	TRBV6-6	13	TRBJ1-5	NA	CASSYSPGETQHF	TGTGCCAGCAGTTACTCCCCCGGGGAAACCCAGCATTTT
TRBD1	TRBV5-1	16	TRBJ2-3	once	CASSSTRDSGTDTQYF	TGCGCCAGCAGTTCCACCCGGGACAGTGGCACAGATACGCAGTATTTT
NA	TRBV30	13	TRBJ2-7	few	CAWSQRLGGEQYF	TGTGCCTGGAGTCAGCGGTTAGGGGGAGAGCAGTACTTC
TRBD2	TRBV7-9	16	TRBJ2-3	NA	CASSQLAGVRTDTQYF	TGTGCCAGCAGCCAACTAGCGGGAGTTCGCACAGATACGCAGTATTTT
TRBD2	TRBV5-6	18	TRBJ2-4	NA	CASSLNFRGGIGKNIQYF	TGTGCCAGCAGCTTGAATTTTCGGGGAGGGATTGGCAAAAACATTCAGTACTTC
TRBD2	TRBV18	17	TRBJ2-1	NA	CASSPREAGTGGNEQFF	TGTGCCAGCTCACCACGGGAAGCCGGGACGGGGGGGAATGAGCAGTTCTTC
NA	TRBV18	12	TRBJ2-1	NA	CASSPPVREQFF	TGTGCCAGCTCACCACCGGTCCGGGAACAGTTCTTC
NA	TRBV27	15	TRBJ2-3	NA	CASSASWTATDTQYF	TGTGCCAGCAGTGCATCCTGGACAGCCACAGATACGCAGTATTTT
TRBD2	TRBV5-4	16	TRBJ2-5	NA	CASSSGLAGPGETQYF	TGTGCCAGCAGCTCCGGACTAGCGGGACCGGGGGAGACCCAGTACTTC
NA	TRBV5-1	16	TRBJ2-7	NA	CASSLAFAGLAYEQYF	TGCGCCAGCAGCTTGGCCTTTGCGGGGCTGGCCTACGAGCAGTACTTC
NA	TRBV5-1	15	TRBJ1-2	NA	CASSLEGGRNYGYTF	TGCGCCAGCAGCTTGGAAGGAGGGAGGAACTATGGCTACACCTTC
TRBD2	TRBV13	16	TRBJ2-1	NA	CASSLLAGGSYNEQFF	TGTGCCAGCAGCCTCCTAGCGGGAGGGTCCTACAATGAGCAGTTCTTC
NA	TRBV19	14	TRBJ2-4	NA	CASQGGRDKNIQYF	TGTGCCAGTCAGGGGGGCCGGGACAAAAACATTCAGTACTTC
NA	TRBV28	12	TRBJ1-2	NA	CASSSGDYGYTF	TGTGCCAGCAGTTCAGGGGACTATGGCTACACCTTC
NA	TRBV28	15	TRBJ2-7	NA	CASIPTGPKDYEQYF	TGTGCCAGCATCCCCACAGGGCCGAAAGACTACGAGCAGTACTTC
NA	TRBV3-1/TRBV3-2	15	TRBJ2-7	NA	CASSQSHRSNYEQYF	TGTGCCAGCAGCCAATCACACAGATCAAACTACGAGCAGTACTTC
NA	TRBV28	15	TRBJ2-1	NA	CASSASGELTSEQFF	TGTGCCAGCAGCGCGTCTGGGGAGCTTACAAGTGAGCAGTTCTTC
NA	TRBV14	16	TRBJ1-3	once	CASSRTNQVRGNTIYF	TGTGCCAGCAGCCGCACAAATCAGGTCCGAGGAAACACCATATATTTT
TRBD1	TRBV5-1	15	TRBJ2-1	NA	CASSPDGQGVDEQFF	TGCGCCAGCAGCCCTGATGGACAGGGGGTAGATGAGCAGTTCTTC
TRBD2	TRBV27	13	TRBJ2-7	NA	CASSQTSGYEQYF	TGTGCCAGCAGTCAGACTAGCGGGTACGAGCAGTACTTC
TRBD2	TRBV19	17	TRBJ2-5	NA	CASSITSNLAGAETQYF	TGTGCCAGTAGTATTACCTCTAATTTAGCGGGAGCGGAGACCCAGTACTTC
NA	TRBV28	14	TRBJ2-7	NA	CASSFGQGTYEQYF	TGTGCCAGCAGTTTCGGGCAGGGGACGTACGAGCAGTACTTC
TRBD1	TRBV7-9	16	TRBJ2-7	few	CASSQGWDRGTYEQYF	TGTGCCAGCAGCCAGGGCTGGGACAGGGGGACCTACGAGCAGTACTTC
NA	TRBV24-1	14	TRBJ1-3	NA	CATQGGSSGNTIYF	TGTGCCACTCAGGGTGGCTCCTCTGGAAACACCATATATTTT
TRBD2	TRBV28	15	TRBJ2-7	NA	CASFPGTSRTYEQYF	TGTGCCAGCTTTCCCGGGACTAGCAGAACCTACGAGCAGTACTTC
TRBD1	TRBV19	14	TRBJ1-5	NA	CASTRQGSNQPQHF	TGTGCCAGTACCAGACAGGGAAGCAATCAGCCCCAGCATTTT
TRBD2	TRBV29-1	16	TRBJ2-1	NA	CSVEDHGLAGGSEQFF	TGCAGCGTTGAAGATCATGGACTAGCGGGAGGTAGTGAGCAGTTCTTC
NA	TRBV7-6	14	TRBJ2-7	NA	CASSLHQGANEQYF	TGTGCCAGCAGCTTACATCAGGGTGCGAACGAGCAGTACTTC
TRBD1	TRBV18	15	TRBJ2-2	NA	CASSRQGAETGELFF	TGTGCCAGCTCAAGACAGGGGGCAGAGACCGGGGAGCTGTTTTTT
TRBD2	TRBV19	14	TRBJ2-7	few	CASSIGLAAYEQYF	TGTGCCAGTAGTATAGGACTAGCGGCCTACGAGCAGTACTTC
TRBD2	TRBV7-3	15	TRBJ2-7	NA	CASSLEAGTGDEQYF	TGTGCCAGCAGCTTAGAAGCGGGAACTGGGGACGAGCAGTACTTC
NA	TRBV11-3	13	TRBJ1-1	NA	CASSFGRGTEAFF	TGTGCCAGCAGCTTTGGGAGGGGCACTGAAGCTTTCTTT
NA	TRBV5-3	16	TRBJ1-4	NA	CARNRVNLTHNEKLFF	TGTGCCAGAAACAGGGTCAACCTAACCCATAATGAAAAACTGTTTTTT
NA	TRBV5-1	15	TRBJ1-2	NA	CASSLSRPGEGGYTF	TGCGCCAGCAGCTTGTCCCGCCCAGGGGAAGGTGGCTACACCTTC
NA	TRBV6-2/TRBV6-3	14	TRBJ2-1	NA	CASSKPRGVDEQFF	TGTGCCAGCAGCAAACCTAGAGGAGTCGATGAGCAGTTCTTC
TRBD1	TRBV27	15	TRBJ2-2	NA	CASSPGQEDTGELFF	TGTGCCAGCAGTCCGGGACAGGAAGACACCGGGGAGCTGTTTTTT
NA	TRBV7-6	15	TRBJ2-7	few	CASSLEGSGTYEQYF	TGTGCCAGCAGCTTAGAGGGTAGCGGTACCTACGAGCAGTACTTC
NA	TRBV28	13	TRBJ1-5	NA	CASSLSSHQPQHF	TGTGCCAGCAGTTTAAGCTCCCATCAGCCCCAGCATTTT
NA	TRBV28	17	TRBJ2-4	NA	CASSLATAVQAKNIQYF	TGTGCCAGCAGTTTAGCCACAGCGGTCCAAGCCAAAAACATTCAGTACTTC
TRBD2	TRBV3-1/TRBV3-2	17	TRBJ2-7	NA	CASSPRTSGQPSYEQYF	TGTGCCAGCAGCCCCAGGACTAGCGGCCAACCCTCCTACGAGCAGTACTTC
NA	TRBV6-5	15	TRBJ1-1	NA	CASSYQALRDTEAFF	TGTGCCAGCAGTTACCAAGCGTTACGGGACACTGAAGCTTTCTTT
TRBD2	TRBV2	15	TRBJ2-5	NA	CASSNGLAGIETQYF	TGTGCCAGCAGTAACGGGCTAGCGGGAATAGAGACCCAGTACTTC